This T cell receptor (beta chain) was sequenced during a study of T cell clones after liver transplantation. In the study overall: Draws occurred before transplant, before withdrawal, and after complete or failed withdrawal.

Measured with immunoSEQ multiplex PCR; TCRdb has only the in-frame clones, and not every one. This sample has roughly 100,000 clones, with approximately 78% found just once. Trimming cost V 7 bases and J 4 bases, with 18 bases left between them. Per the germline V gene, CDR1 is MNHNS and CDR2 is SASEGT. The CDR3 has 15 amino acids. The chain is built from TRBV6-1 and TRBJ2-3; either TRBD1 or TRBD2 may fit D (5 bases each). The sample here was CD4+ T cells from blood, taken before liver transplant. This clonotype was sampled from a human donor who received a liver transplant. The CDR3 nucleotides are TGTGCCAGCACCTACGGCAGGGTGGAGGCAGATACGCAGTATTTT. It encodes CASTYGRVEADTQYF.